The 14 T cell receptor beta chains below all came from one sample that was sequenced in a study of patients and donors after allogeneic stem cell transplantation. One entry per CDR3 protein results from TCRdb running MiXCR on the RT-PCR reads. The table shows about 230,000 distinct CDR3 sequences, with roughly 13% occurring only once. Input material: blood, either unsorted or a sorted T cell fraction (not recorded which). All receptors derive from a human donor who was either an allogeneic HSCT recipient or a stem cell or donor lymphocyte infusion donor (not recorded which). It is not recorded whose cells these are; they may come from a transplant donor.

The chain couples TRBV6-5 to TRBJ2-1, with D perhaps TRBD2 (6 bases). This CDR3 is built from 16 residues. V was shortened by 0 bases and J by 7 bases, with 16 bases between the two germline ends. Germline loops: CDR1 MNHEY, CDR2 SVGAGI. The CDR3 spells CASSYSNLGRKNEQFF. In nucleotides, the CDR3 is TGTGCCAGCAGTTACTCCAATTTGGGGAGGAAGAATGAGCAGTTCTTC.

The rearrangement joins TRBV19 to TRBJ2-1; 11 bases fit TRBD1. CDR3 length: 15 residues. Trimming cost V 6 bases and J 8 bases; bases outside gene matches: 9. The germline gives CDR1 LNHDA, CDR2 SQIVND (reference sequence). DNA of the CDR3: TGTGCCAGTAGCCGAGGACAGGGGGCGCAGGATGAGCAGTTCTTC. Translating it yields CASSRGQGAQDEQFF.

This clonotype was recorded at least ten times. The chain couples TRBV12-3 or TRBV12-4 to TRBJ2-2; 7 nucleotides match TRBD2. The CDR3 spans 16 residues. Unmatched junction bases numbered 11, after V lost 2 bases and J lost 8 bases. Written as DNA, the CDR3 is TGTGCCAGCAGTTTATGGCGGGGGTTCGATCCGGGGGAGCTGTTTTTT. This codes for CASSLWRGFDPGELFF.

This clonotype was observed many times. The chain couples TRBV3-1 to TRBJ2-7, with a weak D call TRBD2 (6 bases). The germline V and J ends were trimmed by 2 bases and 3 bases, with 14 bases remaining between them. This CDR3 is built from 15 residues. CDR1 and CDR2 (germline): LGHDT, YNNKEL (reference sequence). The CDR3 loop is CASSQPKGLFYEQYF. For the CDR3, the DNA is TGTGCCAGCAGCCAACCCAAGGGACTCTTCTACGAGCAGTACTTC.

This clonotype has a handful of counts. The chain uses TRBV5-1 and TRBJ1-2; a possible D gene is TRBD1 (5 bases). The CDR3 is 17 residues long. Trimming stripped 4 bases from V and 4 bases from J, with 23 bases between. Germline V gene sequence: CDR1 SGHRS, CDR2 YFSETQ. The CDR3: CASSPAGLDRHLYGYTF. For the CDR3, the DNA is TGCGCCAGCAGCCCGGCGGGACTAGACAGACACCTCTATGGCTACACCTTC.

This clonotype showed up many times. The J gene is TRBJ1-1, the V gene TRBV6-1, with 11 bases lining up with TRBD1. V gave up 10 bases and J gave up 3 bases; unmatched junction bases: 10. The CDR3 consists of 15 residues. The germline gives CDR1 MNHNS, CDR2 SASEGT. The CDR3 DNA sequence: TGTGCCACCCAGAGGGACAGGGGGGCGGACACTGAAGCTTTCTTT. This gives the protein CATQRDRGADTEAFF.

This clonotype was recorded at least ten times. The J gene is TRBJ2-7, the V gene TRBV5-1; 7 bases are shared with TRBD1. Germline trimming cut 2 bases from V and 6 bases from J; bases unmatched to any gene: 8. Germline CDR1 is SGHRS and CDR2 is YFSETQ. The CDR3 consists of 14 residues. Written as DNA, the CDR3 is TGCGCCAGCAGCTTACTGACAGGGAACGGCGAGCAGTACTTC. Its translation is CASSLLTGNGEQYF.

This clonotype was seen a handful of times. The CDR3 reads CASSWDSGALYEQYF. Here the CDR3 DNA reads TGTGCCAGCAGTTGGGATAGTGGGGCTCTGTACGAGCAGTACTTC. This chain joins TRBV2 and TRBJ2-7; TRBD1 is a possible D gene (5 bases). Trimming shortened V by 5 bases and J by 4 bases, and 18 bases separated the two germline ends. Germline CDR1 is SNHLY and CDR2 is FYNNEI. The length of the CDR3 is 15 residues.

The V and J genes are TRBV19 and TRBJ1-5; D not certain. The CDR3 is 17 residues long. Germline assignment: CDR1 LNHDA and CDR2 SQIVND (reference sequence). V lost 3 bases and J lost 0, with 15 bases in between. CDR3 nucleotide sequence: TGTGCCAGTAGTATGGTGGGATCCATCATTAGCAATCAGCCCCAGCATTTT. This translates into CASSMVGSIISNQPQHF.

The table lists this clonotype with a few counts. A much bigger clone sits one base away, suggesting this may be a read error. The CDR3 ends on some other residue instead of the conserved phenylalanine or tryptophan, so this is likely a read error. The chain is built from TRBV12-3 or TRBV12-4 and TRBJ2-1; 8 bases match TRBD2. The CDR3 has 13 amino acids. Germline trimming cut 6 bases from V and 9 bases from J; bases unmatched to any gene: 7. CDR3 residues: CASSQRESFEQFL. The CDR3, as DNA: TGTGCCAGCAGCCAGCGGGAGTCGTTTGAGCAGTTCCTC.

This clonotype has a count of ten or more. The chain employs TRBV5-6 and TRBJ1-2; no definite D call. V was trimmed by 0 bases and J by 4 bases, leaving 7 bases between them. This CDR3 comprises 13 residues. Germline assignment: CDR1 SGHDT and CDR2 YYEEEE. This CDR3 is CASSLEVVYGYTF. DNA of the CDR3: TGTGCCAGCAGCTTGGAGGTCGTCTATGGCTACACCTTC.

This clonotype was seen more than once but under ten times. The chain joins TRBV27 to TRBJ2-1; 7 bases line up with TRBD2. The junction had 17 bases not matched to a gene; V was cut back by 5 bases and J by 4 bases. The CDR3 extends over 18 amino acids. In germline, CDR1 is MNHEY, CDR2 SMNVEV (reference sequence). In DNA, the CDR3 is TGTGCCAGCAGTGGGGGTAGCGGGTTCTTTTCGGCTTACAATGAGCAGTTCTTC. It yields the protein CASSGGSGFFSAYNEQFF.

This clonotype has just a few counts. The V and J genes are TRBV24-1 and TRBJ2-4; 8 bases are shared with TRBD2. Trimming at V came to 4 bases and at J to 4 bases, leaving 8 bases not matched to a gene. In germline, CDR1 is KGHDR, CDR2 SFDVKD. The CDR3 covers 16 residues. The chain's CDR3 is CATSDPGGVGKNIQYF. The CDR3 nucleotides read TGTGCCACCAGTGACCCCGGGGGGGTGGGTAAAAACATTCAGTACTTC.

CDR3 nucleotides: TGTGCCAGTTCGACAGTCAATAGCAATCAGCCCCAGCATTTT. Translated: CASSTVNSNQPQHF. The chain links TRBV19 to TRBJ1-5; possibly TRBD1 for D (5 bases). Germline CDR1 reads LNHDA; CDR2 reads SQIVND (reference sequence). The CDR3 length is 14 residues. V lost 8 bases and J lost 0, with 11 bases in between.